The 8 T cell receptor beta chains given below trace back to one sample, sequenced in a study of T cell responses to AZD1222 COVID-19 vaccine. Assay used: immunoSEQ multiplex PCR; TCRdb lists only in-frame clones, some missing. The table has around 100,000 clones, around 87% seen once; the top ten hold roughly 10%. The material sequenced was peripheral blood, taken 28 days after the second AZD1222 dose. The source is an adult who received the AZD1222 COVID-19 vaccine.

This sequence joins TRBV3-1 (or the pseudogene TRBV3-2) and TRBJ2-4; D perhaps matches TRBD2 (6 bases). Germline loops: CDR1 LGHDT, CDR2 YNNKEL (reference sequence). V lost 4 bases and J 1 base, leaving 11 bases between the germline ends. The CDR3 contains 15 residues. CDR3 in DNA: TGTGCCAGCAGCCCCGCTGCGGGGGCCAAAAACATTCAGTACTTC. This codes for CASSPAAGAKNIQYF.

In its sample, this clone was seen once. The chain uses TRBV30 and TRBJ2-6; D perhaps matches TRBD2 (7 bases). Trimming shortened V by 2 bases and J by 0 bases, and 14 bases separated the two germline ends. The CDR3 contains 17 residues. Per the germline V gene, CDR1 is GTSNPN and CDR2 is SVGIG (reference sequence). The CDR3 reads CAWSRGGGGSGANVLTF. The CDR3 coding sequence is TGTGCCTGGAGTCGCGGGGGAGGGGGCTCTGGGGCCAACGTCCTGACTTTC.

The chain recombines TRBV13 with TRBJ1-3; 7 bases line up with TRBD1. Germline V gene data show CDR1 as PRHDT and CDR2 as FYEKMQ (reference sequence). The J segment lost 8 bases and the V segment lost 4 bases, leaving 17 bases of the junction unmatched. This CDR3 is 17 amino acids long. The CDR3 region has the DNA TGTGCCAGCAGCTCCAAATCAACAGGGGCCCCGGGGGACACCATATATTTT. This translates into CASSSKSTGAPGDTIYF.

V is TRBV12-3 or TRBV12-4 and J is TRBJ1-5, with unresolved D. Trimming cost V 6 bases and J 5 bases, with 11 bases left between them. CDR3 length: 13 residues. The CDR3 DNA sequence: TGTGCCAGCAGGGTGGGTAGGTATCAGCCCCAGCATTTT. Encoded protein: CASRVGRYQPQHF.

This sequence joins TRBV7-2 and TRBJ2-2, with TRBD2 matching over 13 bases. The V gene's germline CDR1 is SGHTA and CDR2 FQGNSA. The CDR3 runs to 17 residues. The V segment lost 5 bases and the J segment 1 base; nucleotides outside the gene matches: 4. The CDR3 DNA reads as TGTGCCAGCAGCCCCCGACTAGCGGGAGGGAACACCGGGGAGCTGTTTTTT. Encoded protein: CASSPRLAGGNTGELFF.

The V call is TRBV18, the J call TRBJ2-7; the D call may be TRBD1 or TRBD2 (6 bases each). V was cut by 6 bases and J by 4 bases, with 19 bases left in between. The CDR3 contains 15 residues. Germline CDR1 reads KGHSH; CDR2 reads LQKENI. The CDR3 protein is CASSNTGANDYEQYF. The CDR3 nucleotides are TGTGCCAGCTCCAACACGGGGGCAAACGATTACGAGCAGTACTTC.

CDR3 region: CASSDRFTDTQYF. Here the CDR3 DNA reads TGTGCCAGCAGTGACAGGTTCACAGATACGCAGTATTTT. The rearrangement joins TRBV6-1 to TRBJ2-3; no clear D. CDR3 length: 13 residues. Germline CDR1 MNHNS, CDR2 SASEGT. Trimming removed 3 bases at V and 2 bases at J, with 6 bases between.

The V call is TRBV2, the J call TRBJ2-3, with D hard to call. The CDR3 is made up of 14 amino acids. Germline V gives CDR1 SNHLY, CDR2 FYNNEI. V was clipped by 8 bases and J by 6 bases, with 18 bases between them. The CDR3 nucleotides are TGTGCCAGCTCGGTGAACAGTAGATCGGATACGCAGTATTTT. Protein product: CASSVNSRSDTQYF.